One sample yielded the 31 T cell receptor beta chains listed below, sequenced in a study of T cell responses to AZD1222 COVID-19 vaccine. This table comes from immunoSEQ multiplex PCR, and its TCRdb copy is limited to in-frame clones, with some not included. The data hold roughly 150,000 clones, with around 90% observed a single time. Specimen: peripheral blood, collected 28 days after the second AZD1222 dose. The receptors were gathered from an adult who received the AZD1222 COVID-19 vaccine.

The J gene is TRBJ2-7, the V gene TRBV21-1. TRBV21-1 is designated a pseudogene. The CDR3 loop spans 12 amino acids. The CDR3 is CASKGRTYEQYF. CDR3 nucleotides: TGTGCCAGCAAAGGCAGAACCTACGAGCAGTACTTC.

The chain carries TRBV3-1 (or the pseudogene TRBV3-2) and TRBJ2-1; 10 nucleotides match TRBD2. The CDR3 loop spans 16 amino acids. Germline assignment: CDR1 LGHDT and CDR2 YNNKEL (reference sequence). J gave up 10 bases and V 5 bases, and 14 bases lay outside the gene matches. The CDR3 DNA reads as TGTGCCAGCAGCTCGGAGGGGGCTAGCGGGAGACGAGAGCAGTTCTTC. As protein: CASSSEGASGRREQFF.

The CDR3 reads CASSQATGSTDTQYF. CDR3 DNA: TGTGCCAGCAGCCAAGCGACGGGGAGCACAGATACGCAGTATTTT. J is TRBJ2-3 and V is TRBV4-2; D possibly corresponds to TRBD2 (5 bases). Per the germline V gene, CDR1 is LGHNA and CDR2 is YNFKEQ. This CDR3 is built from 15 residues. V was shortened by 1 base and J by 0 bases, with 8 bases between the two germline ends.

The rearrangement uses TRBV6-6 and TRBJ1-5, with D unresolved. The V gene's germline CDR1 is MNHNY and CDR2 SVGAGI (reference sequence). This CDR3 contains 13 residues. Trimming removed 2 bases at V and 8 bases at J, with 10 bases between. The CDR3 is CASSYEGSKPQHF. In DNA form, the CDR3 reads TGTGCCAGCAGTTACGAAGGGTCAAAGCCCCAGCATTTT.

The J gene is TRBJ1-3, the V gene TRBV2, with 9 bases aligning to TRBD1. This CDR3 region has 15 residues. Germline V lookup: CDR1 SNHLY, CDR2 FYNNEI. V was pared by 1 base and J by 2 bases, with 0 bases of the junction left unmatched. The CDR3 DNA sequence: TGTGCCAGCAGTGAAGGGGACAGGGCTGGAAACACCATATATTTT. It yields the protein CASSEGDRAGNTIYF.

The rearrangement joins TRBV11-2 to TRBJ1-2; 11 bases fit TRBD1. This CDR3 region has 19 residues. Germline CDR1 reads SGHAT; CDR2 reads FQNNGV. Trimming cost V 2 bases and J 2 bases; bases outside gene matches: 13. Here the CDR3 reads CASSLIAPGQGGRNYGYTF. CDR3 nucleotide sequence: TGTGCCAGCAGCTTAATTGCCCCGGGACAGGGGGGACGCAACTATGGCTACACCTTC.

As regards this clone: At the DNA level, this CDR3 is encoded by other sequences in the same sample as well. The chain joins TRBV7-2 to TRBJ1-1, with unresolved D. The ends were cut back, 0 bases at V and 2 bases at J, with 7 bases in the middle. Germline V gene data show CDR1 as SGHTA and CDR2 as FQGNSA. This CDR3 region has 14 residues. CDR3 amino acids: CASSLATGNTEAFF. CDR3 coding DNA: TGTGCCAGCAGCTTAGCAACCGGAAACACTGAAGCTTTCTTT.

V is TRBV12-3 or TRBV12-4 and J is TRBJ1-1; D gene uncertain. V was pared by 7 bases and J by 7 bases, with 16 bases between. This CDR3 region has 13 residues. CDR3 amino acids: CASKPGPNDEAFF. The DNA for the CDR3 is TGTGCCAGCAAGCCGGGTCCTAACGATGAAGCTTTCTTT.

J is TRBJ1-5 and V is TRBV6-8; D gene unclear. Looked up from germline, CDR1 is MNHGY and CDR2 is SAAAGT. This CDR3 contains 14 residues. Trimming took 8 bases from V and 4 from J, leaving 15 bases between them. CDR3 nucleotide sequence: TGTGCCAGCGGCAGAATGGGGTCAAATCAGCCCCAGCATTTT. Residues: CASGRMGSNQPQHF.

The chain links TRBV13 to TRBJ2-1, with 7 positions matching TRBD1. The CDR3 extends over 13 amino acids. V trimming: 5 bases; J trimming: 7 bases; junction bases outside the gene matches: 5. Germline V gene lookup returns CDR1 PRHDT and CDR2 FYEKMQ (reference sequence). CDR3 in DNA: TGTGCCAGCAGCCCCGACAGGGTTAATGAGCAGTTCTTC. Its translation: CASSPDRVNEQFF.

CDR3 coding DNA: TGTGCCAGCAGCCAAGTGGGGACGAACAACTATGGCTACACCTTC. This sequence encodes CASSQVGTNNYGYTF. J is TRBJ1-2 and V is TRBV4-2, with D tentatively TRBD1 (5 bases). The CDR3 runs to 15 residues. Germline V gene data show CDR1 as LGHNA and CDR2 as YNFKEQ. The germline V and J ends were trimmed by 1 base and 2 bases, with 11 bases remaining between them.

The rearrangement joins TRBV3-1 (or the pseudogene TRBV3-2) to TRBJ2-2, with TRBD1 matching over 10 bases. Germline CDR1 reads LGHDT; CDR2 reads YNNKEL (reference sequence). CDR3 length: 16 residues. V was clipped by 3 bases and J by 6 bases; unmatched bases: 7. CDR3 sequence (DNA): TGTGCCAGCAGCCACTGGACAGGGGGTAACGCCGGGGAGCTGTTTTTT. Its protein product is CASSHWTGGNAGELFF.

The rearrangement links TRBV27 to TRBJ2-2; D may be TRBD2 (6 bases). Trimming took 3 bases from V and 6 from J, leaving 8 bases between them. Germline lookup yields CDR1 MNHEY and CDR2 SMNVEV (reference sequence). The CDR3 is made up of 13 amino acids. The CDR3 region has the DNA TGTGCCAGCAGTTTGTGGGGGGCCGGGGAGCTGTTTTTT. Encoded protein: CASSLWGAGELFF.

This CDR3 is CATSSLGQGKNTQYF. The CDR3 DNA follows: TGTGCCACCAGCAGTCTAGGACAGGGGAAAAATACGCAGTATTTT. The rearrangement joins TRBV15 to TRBJ2-3, with TRBD1 matching over 9 bases. The germline gives CDR1 LNHNV, CDR2 YYDKDF (reference sequence). The ends lost 3 bases at V and 7 bases at J; junction bases unmatched: 8. This CDR3 has 15 amino acids.

The chain is built from TRBV4-2 and TRBJ1-1; D is undetermined. This CDR3 has 15 residues. CDR1 is LGHNA, CDR2 YNFKEQ, per germline. Trimming left V 1 base short and J 4 bases short, with 13 bases between. CDR3 region: CASSQVGERSTEAFF. The CDR3 DNA is TGTGCCAGCAGCCAAGTAGGCGAGAGGAGCACTGAAGCTTTCTTT.

This chain uses TRBV6-6 with TRBJ1-5, with 9 bases that match TRBD1. CDR1 and CDR2 from the germline V gene are MNHNY and SVGAGI (reference sequence). The CDR3 loop spans 17 amino acids. The V gene end was trimmed by 5 bases and the J gene end by 1 base; junction bases not matched to a gene: 9. The CDR3: CASSRTQGAGSNQPQHF. For the CDR3, the DNA is TGTGCCAGCAGTCGCACACAGGGGGCCGGGAGCAATCAGCCCCAGCATTTT.

V usage is TRBV3-1 (or the pseudogene TRBV3-2) and J usage is TRBJ2-5; TRBD2 aligns across 16 bases. Trimming at V came to 4 bases and at J to 1 base, leaving 9 bases not matched to a gene. The CDR3 loop spans 19 amino acids. CDR1 and CDR2 from the germline V gene are LGHDT and YNNKEL (reference sequence). The CDR3 is CASSPKGTSGGAGQETQYF. The CDR3 DNA is TGTGCCAGCAGCCCGAAAGGGACTAGCGGGGGGGCGGGCCAAGAGACCCAGTACTTC.

This rearrangement joins TRBV5-1 to TRBJ1-1, with 7 bases that match TRBD1. The CDR3 covers 16 residues. Germline V lookup: CDR1 SGHRS, CDR2 YFSETQ. V was pared by 3 bases and J by 4 bases, with 12 bases of the junction left unmatched. CDR3 DNA: TGCGCCAGCAGCTACCAGACAGGGCGGTTGGGCACTGAAGCTTTCTTT. Translating gives CASSYQTGRLGTEAFF. Filled out from reference TRBV5-1 and TRBJ1-1, the complete variable domain reads KAGVTQTPRYLIKTRGQQVTLSCSPISGHRSVSWYQQTPGQGLQFLFEYFSETQRNKGNFPGRFSGRQFSNSRSEMNVSTLELGDSALYLCASSYQTGRLGTEAFFGQGTRLTVV.

This clone came up once. CDR3 DNA sequence: TGTGCCAGCATGACGACGCGGATCACTGGAAACACCATATATTTT. Protein product: CASMTTRITGNTIYF. The gene calls are TRBV6-5 and TRBJ1-3; unclear D gene. The V gene's germline CDR1 is MNHEY and CDR2 SVGAGI. V lost 7 bases and J lost 2, with 15 bases in between. There are 15 residues in the CDR3.

The CDR3 region is CASRDLTWDSKLFF. For the CDR3, the DNA is TGTGCCAGTAGAGATCTAACCTGGGACAGTAAACTGTTTTTT. The J gene is TRBJ1-4, the V gene TRBV19, with 7 bases fitting TRBD1. With 6 bases clipped from V and 11 bases from J, the junction kept 12 bases outside the gene matches. In germline, CDR1 is LNHDA, CDR2 SQIVND (reference sequence). This CDR3 contains 14 residues.

This rearrangement joins TRBV12-3 or TRBV12-4 to TRBJ1-3; unclear D gene. The V and J ends lost 6 bases and 0 bases respectively, with 6 bases between them. The CDR3 is 13 residues long. CDR3 nucleotide sequence: TGTGCCAGCAGACGGGGCTCTGGAAACACCATATATTTT. Protein sequence: CASRRGSGNTIYF.

The rearrangement joins TRBV6-4 to TRBJ1-1; D not resolved. There are 14 residues in the CDR3. From germline, CDR1 is MRHNA and CDR2 SNTAGT. V dropped 5 bases and J dropped 6 bases, with 16 bases sitting between them. CDR3 nucleotide sequence: TGTGCCAGCAGTCCCTCCGGAAACCCCCCTGAAGCTTTCTTT. It encodes CASSPSGNPPEAFF.

The rearrangement links TRBV5-4 to TRBJ1-1; D possibly corresponds to TRBD1 (6 bases). The CDR3 has 15 residues. The ends were cut back, 0 bases at V and 1 base at J, with 10 bases in the middle. The germline V gene encodes CDR1 SGHNT and CDR2 YYREEE (reference sequence). In nucleotides, the CDR3 is TGTGCCAGCAGCTTGGTCAGGGGACAGAACACTGAAGCTTTCTTT. As protein: CASSLVRGQNTEAFF.

CDR3 nucleotide sequence: TGTGCCAGCTACATTGGCAGAGATGCTGGAAACACCATATATTTT. Its protein product is CASYIGRDAGNTIYF. The rearrangement uses TRBV6-5 and TRBJ1-3; D remains unclear. V shed 8 bases and J shed 2 bases, with 16 bases lying between them. Germline V gives CDR1 MNHEY, CDR2 SVGAGI. The CDR3 runs 15 residues.

The chain combines TRBV7-3 with TRBJ2-1; 12 bases match TRBD2. J lost 5 bases, V lost 5 bases, and 7 bases had no gene match. The germline V gene has CDR1 SGHTA and CDR2 FQGTGA. The CDR3 is 16 residues long. CDR3 residues: CASSHGLAGPHNEQFF. The DNA for the CDR3 is TGTGCCAGCAGCCACGGACTAGCGGGACCCCACAATGAGCAGTTCTTC.

The rearrangement joins TRBV3-1 (or the pseudogene TRBV3-2) to TRBJ2-1; 8 bases agree with TRBD2. Germline assignment: CDR1 LGHDT and CDR2 YNNKEL (reference sequence). V was pared by 1 base and J by 7 bases, with 12 bases of the junction left unmatched. The CDR3 has 17 amino acids. The CDR3 region has the DNA TGTGCCAGCAGCCAAGCCCCCCTCGGGGTAGCGGGAAATGAGCAGTTCTTC. The encoded protein is CASSQAPLGVAGNEQFF.

The rearrangement joins TRBV6-5 to TRBJ2-7, with TRBD1 identical over 8 bases. V trimming: 7 bases; J trimming: 6 bases; junction bases outside the gene matches: 11. Germline CDR1 and CDR2: MNHEY and SVGAGI. This CDR3 spans 14 amino acids. As DNA, the CDR3 is TGTGCCAGCACCCGAAGACAGGGGCGGCTCGAGCAGTACTTC. Translating gives CASTRRQGRLEQYF.

This clone has only a few counts. The chain carries TRBV7-8 and TRBJ2-7; D perhaps matches TRBD2 (5 bases). The CDR3 runs to 16 residues. Germline V gives CDR1 SGHVS, CDR2 FQNEAQ. The V gene lost 5 bases and the J gene lost 2 bases, with 19 bases spanning the gap. CDR3 residues: CASSIKNGVFTYEQYF. As DNA, the CDR3 is TGTGCCAGCAGCATAAAGAACGGGGTGTTTACCTACGAGCAGTACTTC.

The chain is built from TRBV2 and TRBJ2-4; 8 bases map to TRBD2. V lost 8 bases to trimming and J lost 1 base; unmatched junction nucleotides: 10. The length of the CDR3 is 16 residues. Germline CDR1 reads SNHLY; CDR2 reads FYNNEI. CDR3 coding DNA: TGTGCCAGCGGATGGGTGTCGGGAGGGGCCAAAAACATTCAGTACTTC. This sequence encodes CASGWVSGGAKNIQYF.

The V and J genes are TRBV7-2 and TRBJ1-1; 8 nucleotides align to TRBD1. The trim removed 5 bases at V and 6 bases at J, leaving 11 bases unmatched. This CDR3 spans 15 amino acids. Germline V gene lookup returns CDR1 SGHTA and CDR2 FQGNSA. The CDR3 region has the DNA TGTGCCAGCAGCCTAGAAGACAGGGGAAGGCCTGAAGCTTTCTTT. This translates into CASSLEDRGRPEAFF.

This clone was detected once. V is TRBV5-6 and J is TRBJ1-1; TRBD1 matches at 7 bases. This CDR3 has 16 amino acids. Germline CDR1 is SGHDT and CDR2 is YYEEEE. V trimming: 4 bases; J trimming: 5 bases; junction bases outside the gene matches: 14. The CDR3 region has the DNA TGTGCCAGCAGCCCCTTACGGCGACACAGGGGAACTGAAGCTTTCTTT. It translates to CASSPLRRHRGTEAFF.